The 3 T cell receptor beta chains presented below share a single source sample, sequenced in a study of T cells in Graves' hyperthyroidism and ophthalmopathy (dated by TCRdb to between 2017 and 2020). The library relied on multiplex PCR. Sequencing relied on an Illumina HiSeq 2000. The TCR beta CDR3 regions were amplified from the RNA transcripts. A first-round RT-PCR of the TCR CDR3 used the HTBI primer set with the Qiagen OneStep RT-PCR kit. TCRdb handled the public reads itself, with Q25 trimming in fastp and clone calling in MiXCR, and kept productive beta chains. Duplicate CDR3 protein sequences are folded into a single record with the most common DNA and genes. This sample comprises approximately 520,000 distinct CDR3 sequences, around 22% of them detected only once. 10% to 12% of the sample is in the top ten clones. Sequencing was performed on blood. These receptors came from a woman aged 25 to 39 with Graves' ophthalmopathy.

This clonotype has ten or more counts. V is TRBV6-5 and J is TRBJ2-7; D not certain. Germline V lookup: CDR1 MNHEY, CDR2 SVGAGI. This CDR3 has 14 amino acids. Between the trimmed V and J ends, which lost 2 bases and 1 base, there was a span of 9 bases. DNA for the CDR3: TGTGCCAGCAGTTACCCACCCGCTTCCTACGAGCAGTACTTC. Protein: CASSYPPASYEQYF.

This clonotype was observed at least ten times. CDR3 in DNA: TGTGCCAGCAGCCCGACAGGGGTTTCCTACGAGCAGTACTTC. It yields the protein CASSPTGVSYEQYF. The rearrangement uses TRBV27 and TRBJ2-7; TRBD1 agrees at 8 bases. The CDR3 runs to 14 residues. Germline V CDR1 and CDR2: MNHEY, SMNVEV (reference sequence). V lost 6 bases to trimming and J lost 1 base; unmatched junction nucleotides: 5.

The chain links TRBV28 to TRBJ2-7; possible D gene TRBD2, 6 bases. CDR1 and CDR2 from the germline V gene are MDHEN and SYDVKM. Trimming shortened V by 6 bases and J by 0 bases, and 15 bases separated the two germline ends. The CDR3 spans 15 residues. The CDR3 here is CASSPGLGSSYEQYF. CDR3 sequence (DNA): TGTGCCAGCAGCCCGGGACTTGGGAGCTCCTACGAGCAGTACTTC.